The 8 T cell receptor beta chains given below trace back to one sample, sequenced in a study of human T cells and chemical hapten exposure. Time point defined: patch test 1, 2 weeks after DPC sensitization. Documented treatment: therapeutic diphenylcyclopropenone sensitization with weekly scalp DPC. TCRdb reprocessed the RACE reads via MiXCR and lists one record per CDR3 protein. The sample records roughly 120,000 distinct CDR3 sequences, around 10% being singletons. The sample consisted of whole blood, taken in connection with sensitization to the hapten diphenylcyclopropenone (DPC). These receptors came from a woman aged 45-59 years with alopecia areata. Some clones in this sample may be carry-over from other donors' samples.

In this sample, this clonotype turned up many times. The rearrangement joins TRBV18 to TRBJ2-2; D remains unclear. V was cut by 9 bases and J by 1 base, with 12 bases left in between. Germline assignment: CDR1 KGHSH and CDR2 LQKENI. There are 14 residues in the CDR3. DNA of the CDR3: TGTGCCAGTGAGGAGCAGGAGAACACCGGGGAGCTGTTTTTT. As protein: CASEEQENTGELFF.

This clonotype has ten or more counts. The chain links TRBV18 to TRBJ2-5; either TRBD1 or TRBD2 may fit D (5 bases each). Trimming took 4 bases from V and 4 from J, leaving 7 bases between them. The CDR3 extends over 12 amino acids. Germline CDR1 is KGHSH and CDR2 is LQKENI. CDR3 in DNA: TGTGCCAGCTCACGGGACCGAGAGACCCAGTACTTC. It translates to CASSRDRETQYF.

This sequence joins TRBV15 and TRBJ2-7, with 8 bases matching TRBD1. From germline, CDR1 is LNHNV and CDR2 YYDKDF (reference sequence). Losses at the gene ends were 1 base for V and 2 bases for J; bases not matched to a gene: 7. This CDR3 is 16 amino acids long. The CDR3 loop reads CATSRGEAGGPYEQYF. CDR3 sequence (DNA): TGTGCCACCAGCAGAGGCGAGGCAGGGGGCCCCTACGAGCAGTACTTC.

This clonotype was detected a few times. This chain uses TRBV3-1 with TRBJ1-2; possibly TRBD1 for D (5 bases). The V gene lost 4 bases and the J gene lost 2 bases, with 11 bases spanning the gap. The germline gives CDR1 LGHDT, CDR2 YNNKEL (reference sequence). This CDR3 region has 14 residues. The CDR3 region is CASSPLGPNYGYTF. As DNA, the CDR3 is TGTGCCAGCAGCCCCCTGGGACCGAACTATGGCTACACCTTC.

A few counts support this clonotype. The V call is TRBV27, the J call TRBJ1-1; D is undetermined. This CDR3 spans 13 amino acids. Deletions cut 0 bases from V and 3 bases from J, with 5 bases between. Germline V gene lookup returns CDR1 MNHEY and CDR2 SMNVEV (reference sequence). Written as DNA, the CDR3 is TGTGCCAGCAGTTTATCAGGGTACACTGAAGCTTTCTTT. This translates into CASSLSGYTEAFF.

This clonotype was recorded many times. CDR3 coding DNA: TGTGCCAGCAGCTTACTCGGCGGAATTACCTACAATGAGCAGTTCTTC. It encodes CASSLLGGITYNEQFF. This chain links TRBV7-2 with TRBJ2-1, with D uncertain. The CDR3 covers 16 residues. The V end lost 2 bases, the J end lost 2 bases, and 13 bases lay between the germline ends. Germline assignment: CDR1 SGHTA and CDR2 FQGNSA. The full variable domain, with the rest looked up from reference TRBV7-2 and TRBJ2-1, is GAGVSQSPSNKVTEKGKDVELRCDPISGHTALYWYRQSLGQGLEFLIYFQGNSAPDKSGLPSDRFSAERTGGSVSTLTIQRTQQEDSAVYLCASSLLGGITYNEQFFGPGTRLTVL.

The chain employs TRBV20-1 and TRBJ1-1, with a tentative D call TRBD1 (6 bases). Trimming took off 5 bases at V and 2 bases at J, with 12 bases between the two ends. The CDR3 extends over 13 amino acids. The germline gives CDR1 DFQATT, CDR2 SNEGSKA (reference sequence). CDR3 sequence reads: CSAVGQANTEAFF. CDR3 sequence (DNA): TGCAGTGCTGTGGGACAAGCAAACACTGAAGCTTTCTTT.

This clonotype was picked up a small number of times. The rearrangement uses TRBV7-2 and TRBJ2-7; tentatively, D is TRBD2 (5 bases). In germline, CDR1 is SGHTA, CDR2 FQGNSA. The length of the CDR3 is 12 residues. The germline V and J ends were trimmed by 3 bases and 5 bases, with 8 bases remaining between them. In nucleotides, the CDR3 is TGTGCCAGCAGCTTGAGGGTCGACGAGCAGTACTTC. The encoded protein is CASSLRVDEQYF.